The clone carrying this T cell receptor (beta chain) has at least ten counts. Its target is not known. The sample comes from a study of T cells after posttransplantation cyclophosphamide. Some clones are missing from TCRdb's copy, which holds only in-frame ones; the method was immunoSEQ multiplex PCR. The sample offers about 44,000 clones and no singletons, the top ten holding roughly 2.1%. Study observations and caveats: After PTCy, TRB diversity resembled that of CNI/methotrexate controls.

This receptor was identified in a man aged 40-55 years in good health, CMV-negative, and a related stem cell transplant donor. The material sequenced was PBMCs.

The DNA of the CDR3 is TGTGCCAGCAGCTTGGTAGACAGGGGTCTTGAGCAGTTCTTC. Translation: CASSLVDRGLEQFF. The chain is built from TRBV5-4 and TRBJ2-1; the match to TRBD1 covers 8 bases. Germline V lookup: CDR1 SGHNT, CDR2 YYREEE (reference sequence). Losses at the gene ends were 0 bases for V and 9 bases for J; bases not matched to a gene: 5. The CDR3 loop spans 14 amino acids.